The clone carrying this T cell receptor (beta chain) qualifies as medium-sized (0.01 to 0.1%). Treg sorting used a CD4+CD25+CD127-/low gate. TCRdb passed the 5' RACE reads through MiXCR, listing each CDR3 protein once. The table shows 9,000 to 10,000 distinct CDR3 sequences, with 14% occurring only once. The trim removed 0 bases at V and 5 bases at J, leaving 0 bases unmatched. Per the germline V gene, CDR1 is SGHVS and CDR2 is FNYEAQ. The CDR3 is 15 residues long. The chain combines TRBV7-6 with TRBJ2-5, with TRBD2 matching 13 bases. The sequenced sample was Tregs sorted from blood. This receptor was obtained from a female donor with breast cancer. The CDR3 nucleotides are TGTGCCAGCAGCTTAGCGGGACTAGCGGGGGAGACCCAGTACTTC. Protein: CASSLAGLAGETQYF.